This TCR beta chain appears in the sequencing data of a study of T-cell reconstitution after alpha-beta-depleted transplantation in children. It was with unique molecular identifiers that the TCRbeta library was prepared. TCRdb passed the PCR reads through MiXCR, listing each CDR3 protein once. The table lists 600,000 to 700,000 distinct CDR3 sequences, around 12% of them singletons. This clonotype was seen only a few times. With 8 bases removed from V and 5 bases from J, the gap between germline ends came to 8 bases. The V gene's germline CDR1 is MGHDK and CDR2 SYGVNS. This CDR3 has 11 amino acids. This TCR came from a girl aged 2 to 9 with congenital amegakaryocytic thrombocytopenia, due to receive a stem cell transplant. This sample comprised PBMCs, obtained before TCRalphabeta/CD19-depleted stem cell transplant. This chain connects TRBV25-1 to TRBJ2-3, with D uncertain. This CDR3 is CASGLGDTQYF. CDR3 nucleotides: TGTGCCAGCGGGTTAGGAGATACGCAGTATTTT.